One sample yielded the 12 T cell receptor beta chains listed below, sequenced in a study of somatic mutations in cytotoxic T cells in rheumatoid arthritis. Repertoires were generated with immunoSEQ multiplex PCR, while TCRdb's copy carries only in-frame clones and drops some. The table lists tens of thousands of clones, around nine tenths of them singletons, with over 7.5% in the top ten. The sample comprised CD8+ T cells sorted from blood. These receptors all stem from an adult with rheumatoid arthritis.

CDR3 sequence reads: CASSLGGPAYGYTF. The CDR3 DNA reads as TGTGCCAGCAGTTTAGGGGGGCCGGCCTATGGCTACACCTTC. The rearrangement uses TRBV28 and TRBJ1-2, with D perhaps TRBD1 (6 bases). This CDR3 spans 14 amino acids. CDR1 and CDR2 from the germline V gene are MDHEN and SYDVKM. V was shortened by 2 bases and J by 4 bases, with 11 bases between the two germline ends.

In its sample, this clone was seen a few times. J is TRBJ2-7 and V is TRBV7-9, with D uncertain. This CDR3 is 13 amino acids long. Germline V gene lookup returns CDR1 SEHNR and CDR2 FQNEAQ (reference sequence). V was trimmed by 4 bases and J by 0 bases, leaving 7 bases between them. The CDR3: CASSSSSSYEQYF. CDR3 sequence (DNA): TGTGCCAGCAGCTCATCGAGCTCCTACGAGCAGTACTTC. The full variable domain, in which reference TRBV7-9 and TRBJ2-7 provide the parts outside the CDR3, is DTGVSQNPRHKITKRGQNVTFRCDPISEHNRLYWYRQTLGQGPEFLTYFQNEAQLEKSRLLSDRFSAERPKGSFSTLEIQRTEQGDSAMYLCASSSSSSYEQYFGPGTRLTVT.

The genes are TRBV7-9 and TRBJ2-2; no clear D. Looked up from germline, CDR1 is SEHNR and CDR2 is FQNEAQ (reference sequence). This CDR3 is 13 amino acids long. Trimming pared 8 bases from V and 1 base from J, leaving 8 bases between. As DNA, the CDR3 is TGTGCCAGCCGTCCAGGGAACACCGGGGAGCTGTTTTTT. It encodes CASRPGNTGELFF.

The V gene is TRBV4-1, the J gene TRBJ2-7; D uncertain. In germline, CDR1 is MGHRA, CDR2 YSYEKL. This CDR3 is 13 amino acids long. The V gene lost 2 bases and the J gene lost 2 bases, with 7 bases spanning the gap. The CDR3 is CASSQPGTYEQYF. In DNA, the CDR3 is TGCGCCAGCAGCCAACCAGGAACCTACGAGCAGTACTTC.

The rearrangement uses TRBV9 and TRBJ2-1, with 12 bases lining up with TRBD2. The CDR3 totals 20 residues. Trimming at V came to 3 bases and at J to 0 bases, leaving 13 bases not matched to a gene. Looked up from germline, CDR1 is SGDLS and CDR2 is YYNGEE. In nucleotides, the CDR3 is TGTGCCAGCAGCGGGACCTTGGGACTAGCGGGTTCAAGCTCCTACAATGAGCAGTTCTTC. It codes for CASSGTLGLAGSSSYNEQFF.

The chain links TRBV10-3 to TRBJ2-7; TRBD1 might be the D (6 bases). Deletions cut 3 bases from V and 2 bases from J, with 8 bases between. CDR1 and CDR2 (germline): ENHRY, SYGVKD. This CDR3 comprises 13 residues. CDR3 DNA: TGTGCCATCAGTGACAGGGGTGCCTACGAGCAGTACTTC. Its protein product is CAISDRGAYEQYF.

The rearrangement joins TRBV30 to TRBJ1-5; the D is unclear. The CDR3 runs 14 residues. CDR1 and CDR2 from the germline V gene are GTSNPN and SVGIG (reference sequence). V was cut by 0 bases and J by 3 bases, with 9 bases left in between. Written as DNA, the CDR3 is TGTGCCTGGAGTGTAGAGGTCTTCAATCAGCCCCAGCATTTT. This encodes CAWSVEVFNQPQHF.

The CDR3 sequence is CSVQGTAKNIQYF. The CDR3 DNA sequence: TGCAGCGTCCAAGGGACGGCCAAAAACATTCAGTACTTC. This chain connects TRBV29-1 to TRBJ2-4; the D gene could be TRBD1 or TRBD2 (5 bases each). The germline V and J ends were trimmed by 6 bases and 1 base, with 10 bases remaining between them. The CDR3 runs 13 residues. The germline V gene has CDR1 SQVTM and CDR2 ANQGSEA.

The CDR3 DNA reads as TGTGCCTGGAGTGTCGCGGGGACCACAGATACGCAGTATTTT. Its protein is CAWSVAGTTDTQYF. The V gene is TRBV30, the J gene TRBJ2-3, with D perhaps matching TRBD2 (6 bases). CDR3 length equals 14 residues. Germline CDR1 and CDR2: GTSNPN and SVGIG (reference sequence). Trimming cost V 0 bases and J 2 bases, with 9 bases left between them.

In regard to this clone: This sample also contains other DNA sequences that code for the same CDR3. This chain uses TRBV15 with TRBJ2-7; D is perhaps TRBD1 (5 bases). Germline V gene sequence: CDR1 LNHNV, CDR2 YYDKDF (reference sequence). Trimming pared 1 base from V and 5 bases from J, leaving 9 bases between. This CDR3 contains 13 residues. For the CDR3, the DNA is TGTGCCACCAGCAGAGGGACACGGAACGAGCAGTACTTC. Translated, it gives CATSRGTRNEQYF. Supplemented by reference TRBV15 and TRBJ2-7, the full variable domain reads DAMVIQNPRYQVTQFGKPVTLSCSQTLNHNVMYWYQQKSSQAPKLLFHYYDKDFNNEADTPDNFQSRRPNTSFCFLDIRSPGLGDTAMYLCATSRGTRNEQYFGPGTRLTVT.

The rearrangement joins TRBV4-1 to TRBJ2-5, with TRBD2 matching 8 bases. The CDR3 length is 20 residues. V was clipped by 2 bases and J by 4 bases; unmatched bases: 21. From germline, CDR1 is MGHRA and CDR2 YSYEKL. CDR3 sequence reads: CASSQWGRSSEREFAETQYF. Written as DNA, the CDR3 is TGCGCCAGCAGCCAATGGGGGCGATCCTCGGAGCGGGAGTTCGCAGAGACCCAGTACTTC.

By share, this clone counts as medium-sized (0.01 to 0.1%). The CDR3 sequence is CASSFGRTVFSGNTIYF. The CDR3 bases are TGTGCCAGTAGTTTTGGACGGACGGTTTTCTCTGGAAACACCATATATTTT. V gene TRBV19 combines with J gene TRBJ1-3, with D unclear. The CDR3 has 17 amino acids. Germline values: CDR1 LNHDA, CDR2 SQIVND (reference sequence). The V end was cut by 5 bases, the J end by 0 bases, with 17 bases between.